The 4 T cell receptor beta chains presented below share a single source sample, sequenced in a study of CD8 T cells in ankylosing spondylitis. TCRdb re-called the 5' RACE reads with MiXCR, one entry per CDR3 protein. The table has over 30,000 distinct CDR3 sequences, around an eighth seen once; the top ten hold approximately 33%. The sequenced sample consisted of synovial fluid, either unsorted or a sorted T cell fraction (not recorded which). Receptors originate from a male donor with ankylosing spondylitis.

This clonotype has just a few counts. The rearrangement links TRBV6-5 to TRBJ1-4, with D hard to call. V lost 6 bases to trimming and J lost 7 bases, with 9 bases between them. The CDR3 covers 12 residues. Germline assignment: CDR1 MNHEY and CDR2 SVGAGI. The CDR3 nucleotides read TGTGCCAGCAGGACCGAGAGTGAAAAACTGTTTTTT. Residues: CASRTESEKLFF.

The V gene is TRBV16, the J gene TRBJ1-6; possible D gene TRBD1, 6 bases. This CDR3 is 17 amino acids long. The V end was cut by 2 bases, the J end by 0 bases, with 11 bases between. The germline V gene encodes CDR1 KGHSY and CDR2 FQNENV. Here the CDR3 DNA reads TGTGCCAGCAGCCAAGGACAGCTACGCTCCTATAATTCACCCCTCCACTTT. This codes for CASSQGQLRSYNSPLHF.

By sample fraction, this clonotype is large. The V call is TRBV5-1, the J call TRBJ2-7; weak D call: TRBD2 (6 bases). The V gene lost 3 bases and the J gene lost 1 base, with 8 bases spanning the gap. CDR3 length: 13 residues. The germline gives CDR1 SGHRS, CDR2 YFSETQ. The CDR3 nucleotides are TGCGCCAGCAGCTGGACTAAGTCCTACGAGCAGTACTTC. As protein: CASSWTKSYEQYF.

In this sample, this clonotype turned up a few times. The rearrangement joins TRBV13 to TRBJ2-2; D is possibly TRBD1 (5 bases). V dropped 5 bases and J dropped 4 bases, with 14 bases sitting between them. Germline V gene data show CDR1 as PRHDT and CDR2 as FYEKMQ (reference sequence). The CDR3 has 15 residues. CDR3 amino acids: CASSPSDSVTGELFF. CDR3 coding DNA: TGTGCCAGCAGCCCGTCCGACAGCGTCACCGGGGAGCTGTTTTTT.